This T cell receptor beta chain was identified in a study of blood T cells in healthy people across ages. Across the whole study: Template-switching capture recovered about one barcoded beta molecule per two T cells.

A second PCR of about 7 to 11 cycles used a sample-barcoded 5' primer and a J-beta primer mix. TCRdb analysed the 5' RACE reads with MiXCR anew, one entry per CDR3 protein. Here the sample spans under 1,100,000 distinct CDR3 sequences, roughly a quarter being singletons. General observations from the study: In long-lived donors, naive CD4+ cell counts and diversity exceeded those of aged donors. Possibly confounding the expanded clonotype changes was the fact that donor CMV status was unknown.

This clonotype was counted between two and nine times. Its antigen is unidentified. The same specimen was also included in a second study, on T cells of mothers and their children.

Sequencing was performed on blood. The sequence came from a girl aged 2 to 10 in good health.

In nucleotides, the CDR3 is TGTGCCAGCAGTGTTTCAGAGGTGGAAAAACTGTTTTTT. Amino acid sequence: CASSVSEVEKLFF. The V gene is TRBV6-5, the J gene TRBJ1-4; D remains ambiguous. V lost 5 bases and J lost 8, with 12 bases in between. Germline CDR1 and CDR2: MNHEY and SVGAGI. The CDR3 has 13 residues.